Following are 14 T cell receptor beta chains from one sample sequenced in a study of T cells in Graves' hyperthyroidism and ophthalmopathy. Amplified regions were TCR beta CDR3 sequences from RNA transcripts. The TCR CDR3 was amplified in a first-round RT-PCR using the HTBI primer set. TCRdb called the multiplex PCR reads again in MiXCR, with one record for every CDR3 protein. This table has 300,000 to 450,000 distinct CDR3 sequences, about 14% appearing once. The sample comprised blood. These receptor sequences come from a woman aged 25 to 39 with Graves' ophthalmopathy.

Note on this clonotype: Relative to the germline gene, one junction end is altered; a read error may explain this. The chain links TRBV29-1 to TRBJ2-4; 7 nucleotides align to TRBD2. Per the germline V gene, CDR1 is SQVTM and CDR2 is ANQGSEA. The CDR3 is made up of 14 amino acids. CDR3 sequence reads: CSVETSVPKNVQYF. CDR3 DNA: TGCAGCGTTGAAACTAGCGTCCCCAAAAACGTTCAGTACTTC. Based on the CDR3 plus reference TRBV29-1 and TRBJ2-4, the full variable domain is SAVISQKPSRDICQRGTSLTIQCQVDSQVTMMFWYRQQPGQSLTLIATANQGSEATYESGFVIDKFPISRPNLTFSTLTVSNMSPEDSSIYLCSVETSVPKNVQYFGAGTRLSVL.

A few counts support this clonotype. J is TRBJ1-6 and V is TRBV10-1; D gene uncertain. CDR3 length: 16 amino acids. The V end lost 5 bases, the J end lost 0 bases, and 11 bases lay between the germline ends. Germline CDR1 and CDR2: WNHNN and SYGVQD (reference sequence). CDR3 sequence: CASSTPESSYNSPLHF. The CDR3 DNA follows: TGCGCCAGCAGTACCCCCGAGAGCTCCTATAATTCACCCCTCCACTTT.

This clonotype was recorded many times. The gene calls are TRBV6-1 and TRBJ2-4; 8 positions agree with TRBD1. The J segment lost 0 bases and the V segment lost 5 bases, leaving 9 bases of the junction unmatched. The CDR3 consists of 17 residues. Germline assignment: CDR1 MNHNS and CDR2 SASEGT. CDR3 region: CASSTDDRGLAKNIQYF. The DNA of the CDR3 is TGTGCCAGCAGTACTGACGACAGGGGCCTAGCCAAAAACATTCAGTACTTC.

This clonotype was seen ten or more times. The chain combines TRBV7-9 with TRBJ2-1; D possibly corresponds to TRBD2 (7 bases). The length of the CDR3 is 14 residues. Trimming pared 7 bases from V and 5 bases from J, leaving 15 bases between. Germline-derived CDR1 and CDR2 are SEHNR and FQNEAQ (reference sequence). CDR3 in DNA: TGTGCCAGCAACAAGGGGGGGGGGGACAATGAGCAGTTCTTC. As protein: CASNKGGGDNEQFF.

The V and J genes are TRBV25-1 and TRBJ2-1; a possible D gene is TRBD2 (5 bases). V was cut by 4 bases and J by 10 bases, with 20 bases left in between. The germline V gene has CDR1 MGHDK and CDR2 SYGVNS. The CDR3 covers 15 residues. This CDR3 reads CASSGTGRAVGEQFF. In DNA form, the CDR3 reads TGTGCCAGCAGTGGGACTGGGCGAGCCGTGGGGGAGCAGTTCTTC.

This clonotype was recorded many times. This chain joins TRBV7-6 and TRBJ2-3, with 9 bases fitting TRBD2. This CDR3 is 16 amino acids long. V shed 5 bases, J shed 4 bases, and the junction held 10 bases outside the gene matches. The germline CDR1 and CDR2 sequences are SGHVS and FNYEAQ. The CDR3 DNA reads as TGTGCCAGCAGCGAGGAGCCTAGCGGGGTCTCAGATACGCAGTATTTT. This sequence encodes CASSEEPSGVSDTQYF.

In its sample, this clonotype was seen many times. This chain connects TRBV6-1 to TRBJ2-7; D is possibly TRBD2 (6 bases). Trimming cost V 2 bases and J 3 bases, with 11 bases left between them. The CDR3 loop spans 14 amino acids. The germline V gene encodes CDR1 MNHNS and CDR2 SASEGT. CDR3 nucleotides: TGTGCCAGCAGTGAATCTAGCGTGAACTACGAGCAGTACTTC. Encoded protein: CASSESSVNYEQYF.

This clonotype was observed at least ten times. The V gene is TRBV30, the J gene TRBJ1-1; D remains ambiguous. Trimming took off 0 bases at V and 0 bases at J, with 5 bases between the two ends. CDR3 length equals 13 residues. Germline-derived CDR1 and CDR2 are GTSNPN and SVGIG (reference sequence). The CDR3 spells CAWSVSLNTEAFF. The DNA for the CDR3 is TGTGCCTGGAGTGTATCGCTGAACACTGAAGCTTTCTTT. Full variable domain (missing parts from reference TRBV30 and TRBJ1-1): SQTIHQWPATLVQPVGSPLSLECTVEGTSNPNLYWYRQAAGRGLQLLFYSVGIGQISSEVPQNLSASRPQDRQFILSSKKLLLSDSGFYLCAWSVSLNTEAFFGQGTRLTVV.

This clonotype was detected many times. The chain couples TRBV20-1 to TRBJ2-1, with TRBD1 as a possible D gene (6 bases). V lost 3 bases to trimming and J lost 2 bases, with 8 bases between them. The CDR3 runs 13 residues. In germline, CDR1 is DFQATT, CDR2 SNEGSKA (reference sequence). CDR3 sequence (DNA): TGCAGTGCTAGGGGGGACACCTACAATGAGCAGTTCTTC. Its translation is CSARGDTYNEQFF.

This clonotype has a count of ten or more. The chain uses TRBV28 and TRBJ2-5, with D possibly TRBD2 on 5 matching bases. CDR1 and CDR2 (germline): MDHEN, SYDVKM. This CDR3 contains 12 residues. Trimming took 3 bases from V and 12 from J, leaving 14 bases between them. The CDR3: CASSLFREGKYF. The CDR3 DNA is TGTGCCAGCAGTTTGTTCCGAGAGGGAAAGTACTTC.

This clonotype was detected ten times or more. The chain recombines TRBV10-3 with TRBJ2-1; 9 bases line up with TRBD1. J was trimmed by 0 bases and V by 0 bases; bases with no gene match: 3. The CDR3 has 17 residues. Germline V gene sequence: CDR1 ENHRY, CDR2 SYGVKD. The CDR3 nucleotides are TGTGCCATCAGTGAGTCAACAGGGGGCAGCTCCTACAATGAGCAGTTCTTC. As protein: CAISESTGGSSYNEQFF.

This clonotype appeared many times. This sequence joins TRBV20-1 and TRBJ2-1; perhaps TRBD2 as D (5 bases). Germline V gene lookup returns CDR1 DFQATT and CDR2 SNEGSKA (reference sequence). The V end lost 1 base, the J end lost 6 bases, and 19 bases lay between the germline ends. The CDR3 is 16 residues long. Written as DNA, the CDR3 is TGCAGTGCTAGAGCGACTGAGGGATGGGCTCGCAATGAGCAGTTCTTC. It yields the protein CSARATEGWARNEQFF.

This clonotype has a count of ten or more. This chain joins TRBV5-5 and TRBJ2-3; the D gene is possibly TRBD2 (6 bases). Germline V gene sequence: CDR1 SGHKS, CDR2 YYEKEE (reference sequence). The CDR3 is 15 amino acids. Trimming left V 3 bases short and J 2 bases short, with 13 bases between. This chain's CDR3 is CASSWTKFHTDTQYF. CDR3 DNA: TGTGCCAGCAGCTGGACTAAATTTCACACAGATACGCAGTATTTT. Full variable domain (outside the CDR3, taken from reference TRBV5-5 and TRBJ2-3): DAGVTQSPTHLIKTRGQQVTLRCSPISGHKSVSWYQQVLGQGPQFIFQYYEKEERGRGNFPDRFSARQFPNYSSELNVNALLLGDSALYLCASSWTKFHTDTQYFGPGTRLTVL.

This clonotype was seen a handful of times. The chain has TRBV10-3 and TRBJ2-1; 8 nucleotides align to TRBD1. V shed 10 bases, J shed 8 bases, and the junction held 7 bases outside the gene matches. This CDR3 region has 12 residues. Germline V gene sequence: CDR1 ENHRY, CDR2 SYGVKD. The CDR3: CASRTGRDEQFF. The CDR3 region has the DNA TGTGCCAGCCGGACAGGGCGGGATGAGCAGTTCTTC.